A single sample is the source of the 3 T cell receptor beta chains below, sequenced in a study of T cells in localized non-small cell lung cancer. Clones were sequenced by immunoSEQ multiplex PCR, and TCRdb holds only the in-frame ones, with some missing. The repertoire consists of around 83,000 clones, with 80% occurring once and the leading ten covering about 19%. The sample here was PBMCs, taken before any cancer treatment. These receptor sequences come from a man aged 40 to 75 with stage II squamous cell lung carcinoma.

This chain uses TRBV9 with TRBJ1-3, with D possibly TRBD1 on 6 matching bases. This CDR3 is built from 15 residues. Per the germline V gene, CDR1 is SGDLS and CDR2 is YYNGEE. V gave up 0 bases and J gave up 2 bases, with 9 bases separating them. The CDR3 spells CASSVAKGAGNTIYF. The CDR3 region has the DNA TGTGCCAGCAGCGTAGCGAAGGGGGCTGGAAACACCATATATTTT.

The V call is TRBV4-2, the J call TRBJ1-4; 9 bases fit TRBD1. The J segment lost 4 bases and the V segment lost 4 bases, leaving 13 bases of the junction unmatched. Germline assignment: CDR1 LGHNA and CDR2 YNFKEQ. This CDR3 has 18 amino acids. The CDR3 protein is CASSLIPGQGGFNEKLFF. The CDR3 DNA sequence: TGTGCCAGCAGCCTGATTCCGGGACAGGGAGGATTTAATGAAAAACTGTTTTTT.

The chain is built from TRBV7-9 and TRBJ1-2, with D perhaps matching TRBD1 (5 bases). Between the trimmed V and J ends, which lost 5 bases and 2 bases, there was a span of 12 bases. The CDR3 spans 14 residues. The germline V gene has CDR1 SEHNR and CDR2 FQNEAQ (reference sequence). The CDR3 region has the DNA TGTGCCAGCAGCCGAACAGGCGCCAACTATGGCTACACCTTC. Its translation is CASSRTGANYGYTF. The complete variable domain, with remaining parts taken from reference TRBV7-9 and TRBJ1-2, reads DTGVSQNPRHKITKRGQNVTFRCDPISEHNRLYWYRQTLGQGPEFLTYFQNEAQLEKSRLLSDRFSAERPKGSFSTLEIQRTEQGDSAMYLCASSRTGANYGYTFGSGTRLTVV.